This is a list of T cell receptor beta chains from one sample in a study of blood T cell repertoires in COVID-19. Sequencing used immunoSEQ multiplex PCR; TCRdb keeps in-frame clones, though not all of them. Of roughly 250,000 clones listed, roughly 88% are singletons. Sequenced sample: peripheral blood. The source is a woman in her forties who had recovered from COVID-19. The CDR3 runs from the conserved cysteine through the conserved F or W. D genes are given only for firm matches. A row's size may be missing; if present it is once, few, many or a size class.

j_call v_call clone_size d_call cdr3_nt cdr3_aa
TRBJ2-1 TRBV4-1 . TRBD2 TGCGCCAGCAGCCTAGCGGGAGGACCCTACAATGAGCAGTTCTTC CASSLAGGPYNEQFF
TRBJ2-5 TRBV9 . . TGTGCCAGCAGCGTAGCCAGCCAAGAGACCCAGTACTTC CASSVASQETQYF
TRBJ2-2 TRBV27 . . TGTGCCAGCAGTTTTGACAGATTGAACACCGGGGAGCTGTTTTTT CASSFDRLNTGELFF
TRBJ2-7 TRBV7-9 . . TGTGCCAGCACTCCCTCGGTAGGGGTAACCTACGAGCAGTACTTC CASTPSVGVTYEQYF
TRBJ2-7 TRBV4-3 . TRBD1 TGCGCCAGCAGCCAAGGACAGGGGGAGGTCTACGAGCAGTACTTC CASSQGQGEVYEQYF
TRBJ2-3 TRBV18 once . TGTGCCAGCTCAAGGAACAGGGGCACAGATACGCAGTATTTT CASSRNRGTDTQYF
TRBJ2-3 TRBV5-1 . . TGCGCCAGCAGTTCCCCCGGCGGGACAGATACGCAGTATTTT CASSSPGGTDTQYF
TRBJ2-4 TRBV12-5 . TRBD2 TGTGCTAGTGGTGGCCCGACTAGCGGGAGGGCCGATCGTGTTGAAGTCGGCAAAAACATTCAGTACTTC CASGGPTSGRADRVEVGKNIQYF
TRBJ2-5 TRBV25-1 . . TGTGCCAGCAGTGTAAAAGAGACCCAGTACTTC CASSVKETQYF
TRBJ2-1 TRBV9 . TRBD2 TGTGCCAGCAGCGCCGCTAGCGGAGCCTACAATGAGCAGTTCTTC CASSAASGAYNEQFF
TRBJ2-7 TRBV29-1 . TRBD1 TGCAGCGTTGGGACAGGGGGCGGTACAGCCTACGAGCAGTACTTC CSVGTGGGTAYEQYF
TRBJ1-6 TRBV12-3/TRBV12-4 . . TGTGCCAGCAGCGTACACTATAATTCACCCCTCCACTTT CASSVHYNSPLHF
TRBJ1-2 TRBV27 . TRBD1 TGTGCCAGCAGGACAGGGAACTATGGCTACACCTTC CASRTGNYGYTF
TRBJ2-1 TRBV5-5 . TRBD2 TGTGCCAGCAGCCTAGCGGCTACTTCAATCTCCTACAATGAGCAGTTCTTC CASSLAATSISYNEQFF
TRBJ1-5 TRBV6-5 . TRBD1 TGTGCCAGCAGTCCAGGACAGGTTGGGCAGCCCCAGCATTTT CASSPGQVGQPQHF
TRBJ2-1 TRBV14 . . TGTGCCAGCAGCCAAGATGCGGCGGACTCCTACAATGAGCAGTTCTTC CASSQDAADSYNEQFF
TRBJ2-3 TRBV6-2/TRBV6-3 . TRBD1 TGTGCCAGCAGCCCCGACAGGGGGCGGGTCACAGATACGCAGTATTTT CASSPDRGRVTDTQYF
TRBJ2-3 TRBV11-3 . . TGTGCCAGCAGCTTCTTTGTCTCGGCAGGGGTGGATACGCAGTATTTT CASSFFVSAGVDTQYF
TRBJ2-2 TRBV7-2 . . TGTGCCAGCAGCTTAATGCGGCCAGGGGTAACCGGGGAGCTGTTTTTT CASSLMRPGVTGELFF
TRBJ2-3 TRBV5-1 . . TGCGCCAGCAGCATCGACAAGTTGCAGTATTTT CASSIDKLQYF
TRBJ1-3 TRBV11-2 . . TGTGCCAGCAGCTTGGGCAGGGGATTCACCTCTGGAAACACCATATATTTT CASSLGRGFTSGNTIYF
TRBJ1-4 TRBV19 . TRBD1 TGTGCCAGTAGTATGTACGGACAGGGGGGCCCAACTAATGAAAAACTGTTTTTT CASSMYGQGGPTNEKLFF
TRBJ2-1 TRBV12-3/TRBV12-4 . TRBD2 TGTGCCAGCAGATCCGGGACTAGCGGTGAGCAGTTCTTC CASRSGTSGEQFF
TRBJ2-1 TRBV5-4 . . TGTGCCAGCAGCCCTATACTAGGGTGGGGTGAGCAGTTCTTC CASSPILGWGEQFF
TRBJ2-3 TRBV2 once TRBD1 TGTGCCAGCAGTAAACGGACAGGGGGGAGCACAGATACGCAGTATTTT CASSKRTGGSTDTQYF
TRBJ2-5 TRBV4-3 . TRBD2 TGCGCCAGCAGCCAAGTATGGGGGGGGGAAGAGACCCAGTACTTC CASSQVWGGEETQYF
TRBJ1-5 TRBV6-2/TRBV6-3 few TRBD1 TGTGCCAGCAGTTACTCGATTGAGGGGGCTGGGCAGCCCCAGCATTTT CASSYSIEGAGQPQHF
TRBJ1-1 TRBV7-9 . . . CASSLILTFGETEAFF
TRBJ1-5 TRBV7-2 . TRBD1 TGTGCCAGCAGCCAAGGGGACAGGGGGATCCGGCCCCAGCATTTT CASSQGDRGIRPQHF
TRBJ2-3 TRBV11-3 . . TGTGCCAGCAGCTTAAGTTCGGGGGCAGATACGCAGTATTTT CASSLSSGADTQYF
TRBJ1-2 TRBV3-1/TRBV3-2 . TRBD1 TGTGCCAGCAGCCAAGAGGACAGGGCAAATGGCTACACCTTC CASSQEDRANGYTF
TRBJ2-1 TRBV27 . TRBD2 TGTGCCAGCAGTTTAGGGTCTAGCGGGAGGAATGAGCAGTTCTTC CASSLGSSGRNEQFF
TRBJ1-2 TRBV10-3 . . TGTGCCATCAGTGCCCTGGGGGGGGGTCCAACTATCAACTATGGCTACACCTTC CAISALGGGPTINYGYTF
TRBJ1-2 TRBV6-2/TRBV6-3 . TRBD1 TGTGCCAGCAGTGCCTTTCGGACAGGGGATCCAGGCTACACCTTC CASSAFRTGDPGYTF
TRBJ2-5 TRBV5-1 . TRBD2 TGCGCCAGCAGAGGGACTAGCGGGAGCCCAGAGACCCAGTACTTC CASRGTSGSPETQYF
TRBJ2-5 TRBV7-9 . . TGTGCCAGCAGTCCAGAGGGATCACAAGAGACCCAGTACTTC CASSPEGSQETQYF
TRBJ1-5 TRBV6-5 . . TGTGCCAGCAGCTCATACAGCCGTTTGGGGCCCCAGCATTTT CASSSYSRLGPQHF
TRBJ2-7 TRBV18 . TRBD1 TGTGCCAGCTCACCCGGGACAGGGGGCTCCTACGAGCAGTACTTC CASSPGTGGSYEQYF
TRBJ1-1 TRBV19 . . TGTGCCAGTAGTATAGGAGTAACGAGCACTGAAGCTTTCTTT CASSIGVTSTEAFF
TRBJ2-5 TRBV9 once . TGTGCCAGCAGCCCAGCGGGCCTGGAGACCCAGTACTTC CASSPAGLETQYF
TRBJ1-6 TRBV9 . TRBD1 TGTGCCAGCAGCCCCACAGGGGTAAGCTCACCCCTCCACTTT CASSPTGVSSPLHF
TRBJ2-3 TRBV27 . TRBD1 TGTGCCAGCAGTCAACAGGGGGCTAGCACAGATACGCAGTATTTT CASSQQGASTDTQYF